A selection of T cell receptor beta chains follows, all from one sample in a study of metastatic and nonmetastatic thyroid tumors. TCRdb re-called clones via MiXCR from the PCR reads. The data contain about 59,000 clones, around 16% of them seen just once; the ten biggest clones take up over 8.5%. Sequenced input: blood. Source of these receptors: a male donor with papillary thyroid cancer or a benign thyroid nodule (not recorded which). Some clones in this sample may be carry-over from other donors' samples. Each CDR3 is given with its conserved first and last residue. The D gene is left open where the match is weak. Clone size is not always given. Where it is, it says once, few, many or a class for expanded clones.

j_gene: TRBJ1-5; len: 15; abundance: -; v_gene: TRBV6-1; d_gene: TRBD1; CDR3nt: TGTGCCAGCAGACACGACAGGGGGGCAATTCAGCACCAGCATTTT; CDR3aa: CASRHDRGAIQHQHF
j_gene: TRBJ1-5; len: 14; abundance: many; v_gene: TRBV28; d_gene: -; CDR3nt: TGTGCCAGCAGTTCCCCCCCCCCCTATCAGCCCCAGCATTTT; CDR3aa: CASSSPPPYQPQHF
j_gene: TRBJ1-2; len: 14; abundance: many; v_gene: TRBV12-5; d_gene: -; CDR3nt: TGTGCTAGTGGTTCCGGGGGGACTAACTATGGCTACACCTTC; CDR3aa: CASGSGGTNYGYTF
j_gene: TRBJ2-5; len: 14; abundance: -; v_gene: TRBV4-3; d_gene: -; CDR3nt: TGCGCCAGCAGCCCCCGGGGGCCCCCAGAGACCCAGTACTTC; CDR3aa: CASSPRGPPETQYF
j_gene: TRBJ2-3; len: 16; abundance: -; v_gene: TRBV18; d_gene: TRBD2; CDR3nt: TGTGCCAGCTCACCCGGAGCACTAGCGGGCACAGATACGCAGTATTTT; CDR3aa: CASSPGALAGTDTQYF
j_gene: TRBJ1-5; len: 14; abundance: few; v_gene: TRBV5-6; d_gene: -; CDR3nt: TGTGCCAGCAGCTTGAGGGGTCGCGGTCAGCCCCAGCATTTT; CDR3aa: CASSLRGRGQPQHF
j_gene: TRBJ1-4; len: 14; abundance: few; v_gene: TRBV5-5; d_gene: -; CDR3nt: TGTGCCAGCAGCGTCCGGGGATGGGATGAAAAACTGTTTTTT; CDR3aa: CASSVRGWDEKLFF
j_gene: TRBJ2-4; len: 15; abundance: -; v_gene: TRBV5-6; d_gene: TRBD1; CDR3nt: TGTGCCAGCAGCTTGGGGGGACAGACTAAAAACATTCAGTACTTC; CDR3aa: CASSLGGQTKNIQYF
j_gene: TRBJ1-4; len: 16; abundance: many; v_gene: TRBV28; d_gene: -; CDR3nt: TGTGCCAGCAGTTCCCCCCGGGGCAGTTCTAATGAAAAACTGTTTTTT; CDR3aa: CASSSPRGSSNEKLFF
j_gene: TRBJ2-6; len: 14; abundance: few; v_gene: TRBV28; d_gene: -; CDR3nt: TGTGCCAGCAGTCTCTTCCCTGGGGCCAACGTCCTGACTTTC; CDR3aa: CASSLFPGANVLTF
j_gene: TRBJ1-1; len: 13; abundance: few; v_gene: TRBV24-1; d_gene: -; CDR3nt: TGTGCCACCAGCTCTGGCTTTAACACTGAAGCTTTCTTT; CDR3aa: CATSSGFNTEAFF
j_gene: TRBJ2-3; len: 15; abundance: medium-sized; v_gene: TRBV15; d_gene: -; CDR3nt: TGTGCCACCAGCGGGGAATGGGGGGGCACAGATACGCAGTATTTT; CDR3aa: CATSGEWGGTDTQYF
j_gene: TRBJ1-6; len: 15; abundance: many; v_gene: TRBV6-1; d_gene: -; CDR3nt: TGTGCCAGCGGGGAGGTAGCCCTTATTAGTTCACCCCTCCACTTT; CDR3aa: CASGEVALISSPLHF